These T cell receptor beta chains were read from a single sample in a study of T-cell reconstitution after alpha-beta-depleted transplantation in children. TCRdb re-called the PCR reads with MiXCR, one entry per CDR3 protein. The profile shows 300,000 or so distinct CDR3 sequences, nearly 10% of them singletons. The starting material was PBMCs from the stem cell graft donor, obtained from the stem cell graft. The receptors here all came from a human donor who donated a stem cell graft to a child with SCID. Each CDR3 is given with its conserved first and last residue. A D gene is named only where the DNA matches it firmly. Clone sizes are given selectively: once, few, many, or a class where the clone is expanded.

NA	TRBV4-2	TRBD2	TRBJ2-3	18	CASSQDNSGGYGADTQYF	TGTGCCAGCAGCCAGGATAATAGCGGGGGGTACGGGGCAGATACGCAGTATTTT
few	TRBV29-1	NA	TRBJ1-1	13	CSVVQRMNTEAFF	TGCAGCGTTGTACAGCGCATGAACACTGAAGCTTTCTTT
few	TRBV10-3	TRBD1	TRBJ2-7	15	CAISDGRGLSYEQYF	TGTGCCATCAGTGATGGCAGGGGGCTCTCCTACGAGCAGTACTTC
few	TRBV5-1	TRBD1	TRBJ1-4	15	CASSPAGQGFEKLFF	TGCGCCAGCAGCCCGGCGGGACAGGGGTTCGAAAAACTGTTTTTT
few	TRBV6-2/TRBV6-3	NA	TRBJ2-3	20	CASSLLPAGGSNRVTDTQYF	TGTGCCAGCAGTTTGTTGCCGGCCGGGGGATCCAATCGGGTCACAGATACGCAGTATTTT
NA	TRBV28	NA	TRBJ1-4	15	CASSYPLGGASELFF	TGTGCCAGCAGTTACCCCCTGGGGGGGGCCAGCGAACTGTTTTTT
NA	TRBV5-1	NA	TRBJ1-4	14	CASSLPGAGEKLFF	TGCGCCAGCAGCTTGCCTGGGGCAGGGGAAAAACTGTTTTTT
few	TRBV20-1	TRBD1	TRBJ1-3	14	CSARAQGFGNTIYF	TGCAGTGCTAGAGCACAGGGGTTTGGAAACACCATATATTTT
NA	TRBV10-3	NA	TRBJ1-4	14	CAIRDSPTNEKLFF	TGTGCCATCCGAGACAGCCCAACTAATGAAAAACTGTTTTTT
few	TRBV10-3	NA	TRBJ1-5	13	CAIKWGEGQPQHF	TGTGCCATCAAATGGGGGGAGGGTCAGCCCCAGCATTTT
NA	TRBV3-1	NA	TRBJ1-6	16	CASSQLGVSYNSPLHF	TGTGCCAGCAGCCAACTGGGTGTCTCGTATAATTCACCCCTCCACTTT
NA	TRBV12-5	NA	TRBJ2-1	11	CASGEVNEQFF	TGTGCTAGTGGGGAGGTTAATGAGCAGTTCTTC
few	TRBV18	NA	TRBJ1-1	15	CASSPKGLRGTEAFF	TGTGCCAGCTCACCGAAAGGGCTTAGGGGCACTGAAGCTTTCTTT
few	TRBV7-2	NA	TRBJ1-6	13	CASSAPFSSPLHF	TGTGCCAGCAGCGCCCCCTTTTCTTCACCCCTCCACTTT
NA	TRBV12-3/TRBV12-4	TRBD2	TRBJ2-2	15	CASSLGLAGTEELFF	TGTGCCAGCAGTTTGGGACTAGCGGGTACCGAGGAGCTGTTTTTT
NA	TRBV20-1	TRBD2	TRBJ2-1	15	CSARSGTSGYNEQFF	TGCAGTGCTAGGTCCGGGACTAGCGGGTACAATGAGCAGTTCTTC